The rows below give T cell receptor beta chains drawn from one sample of a study of glioma-infiltrating T cells. Each CDR3 protein is one row after TCRdb ran MiXCR on the multiplex PCR reads. This sample has approximately 100,000 distinct CDR3 sequences, with about 25% found just once. Sample: glioma tissue, nonneoplastic brain tissue, or PBMCs (not recorded which). These receptors were collected from a human donor with low-grade glioma or glioblastoma, undergoing nonglioma brain surgery, or in good health (not recorded which). Both conserved end residues are part of each CDR3. D genes are given only for firm matches. Size is omitted from some rows. Given values are once, few, many or a class for expanded clones.

v_call,d_call,j_call,clone_size,cdr3_aa,cdr3_nt
TRBV6-9,NA,TRBJ1-1,NA,CASSYQGRETEAFF,TGTGCCAGCAGTTACCAGGGAAGGGAAACTGAAGCTTTCTTT
TRBV20-1,NA,TRBJ1-6,many,CSAPQWTPSSYNSPLHF,TGCAGTGCCCCTCAGTGGACACCGAGCTCCTATAATTCACCCCTCCACTTT
TRBV20-1,NA,TRBJ1-1,many,CSASNSTPKAFF,TGCAGTGCTTCCAACTCTACACCTAAAGCTTTCTTT
TRBV7-2,TRBD1,TRBJ1-2,NA,CASSLQGLDGYTF,TGTGCCAGCAGCCTACAGGGGCTGGATGGCTACACCTTC
TRBV2,NA,TRBJ1-1,many,CASSVDRSEAFF,TGTGCCAGCAGTGTAGATAGGTCGGAAGCTTTCTTT
TRBV28,NA,TRBJ2-5,NA,CASSFLSGTETQYF,TGTGCCAGCAGTTTTCTTAGCGGCACAGAGACCCAGTACTTC
TRBV6-2/TRBV6-3,NA,TRBJ2-1,NA,CASVNTYKEQFF,TGTGCCAGCGTTAATACCTACAAGGAGCAGTTCTTC
TRBV13,TRBD1,TRBJ1-2,NA,CASSFPRQGGGYTF,TGTGCCAGCAGCTTCCCTCGACAGGGTGGCGGCTACACCTTC
TRBV20-1,TRBD2,TRBJ2-3,many,CSARDLAGLWVDTQYF,TGCAGTGCAAGAGATCTAGCGGGGTTATGGGTCGATACGCAGTATTTT
TRBV19,NA,TRBJ1-1,many,CASSDRQRYTEAFF,TGTGCCAGTAGTGATAGACAGAGATACACTGAAGCTTTCTTT
TRBV28,TRBD2,TRBJ2-1,many,CASSWGREDGQFF,TGTGCCAGCAGCTGGGGGCGGGAGGACGGGCAGTTCTTC
TRBV25-1,NA,TRBJ1-1,many,CASSLNGMDTEAFF,TGTGCCAGCAGCTTAAACGGAATGGACACTGAAGCTTTCTTT
TRBV7-3,NA,TRBJ2-3,many,CASSLIHADTQYF,TGTGCCAGCAGCTTAATTCATGCAGATACGCAGTATTTT
TRBV28,TRBD1,TRBJ1-1,many,CASSPWTGWPEAFF,TGTGCCAGCAGCCCTTGGACAGGGTGGCCTGAAGCTTTCTTT
TRBV20-1,NA,TRBJ1-1,NA,CSARDQRGSNTKAFF,TGCAGTGCAAGAGACCAGAGAGGGTCGAACACTAAAGCTTTCTTT
TRBV2,NA,TRBJ2-3,many,CASSLLGGTDTQYF,TGTGCCAGCAGTCTCCTGGGGGGCACAGATACGCAGTATTTT
TRBV28,NA,TRBJ2-7,NA,CASSFANSLNEQYF,TGTGCCAGCAGCTTTGCGAACTCCCTCAATGAGCAGTACTTC
TRBV7-2,NA,TRBJ2-2,many,CASSFDPGDTGELFF,TGTGCCAGCAGCTTCGACCCAGGGGACACCGGGGAGCTGTTTTTT
TRBV29-1,NA,TRBJ2-1,many,CSAGLAISYNEQFF,TGCAGCGCAGGATTGGCTATCTCCTACAATGAGCAGTTCTTC
TRBV20-1,TRBD1,TRBJ2-2,many,CSARGGQSTGELFF,TGCAGTGCTAGAGGGGGACAGTCCACCGGGGAGCTGTTTTTT
TRBV2,NA,TRBJ1-5,many,CASSLEPRGNSNQPQHF,TGTGCCAGCAGTCTAGAGCCCCGGGGGAATAGCAATCAGCCCCAGCATTTT
TRBV29-1,NA,TRBJ2-7,NA,CSVRWTDNSYEQYF,TGCAGCGTTCGGTGGACAGATAACTCCTACGAGCAGTACTTC
TRBV12-5,NA,TRBJ2-5,NA,CASGFPGLQETQYF,TGTGCTAGTGGTTTCCCCGGACTCCAAGAGACCCAGTACTTC
TRBV29-1,NA,TRBJ2-6,NA,CSVTGGANVLTF,TGCAGCGTGACGGGTGGGGCCAACGTCCTGACTTTC
TRBV2,NA,TRBJ2-5,many,CASTSLEGGQETQYF,TGTGCCAGCACTTCACTAGAGGGGGGACAAGAGACCCAGTACTTC
TRBV28,TRBD2,TRBJ2-7,NA,CASSTRRESPRQYF,TGTGCCAGCAGTACACGGCGGGAGTCCCCCCGGCAGTACTTC
TRBV14,NA,TRBJ2-1,NA,CASSQRAYNEQFF,TGTGCCAGCAGCCAAAGGGCATACAATGAGCAGTTCTTC
TRBV19,NA,TRBJ1-5,NA,CASKIAPNNQPQHF,TGTGCCAGTAAAATCGCCCCGAATAATCAGCCCCAGCATTTT
TRBV6-1,NA,TRBJ1-1,many,CASSFRPNTEAFF,TGTGCCAGCAGTTTTAGACCGAACACTGAAGCTTTCTTT
TRBV5-1,NA,TRBJ2-7,NA,CTSSLEGFSYEQYF,TGCACCAGCAGCTTGGAGGGGTTCTCCTACGAGCAGTACTTC
TRBV11-3,NA,TRBJ2-3,many,CASSPGLTDTQYF,TGTGCCAGCAGCCCCGGGCTCACAGATACGCAGTATTTT